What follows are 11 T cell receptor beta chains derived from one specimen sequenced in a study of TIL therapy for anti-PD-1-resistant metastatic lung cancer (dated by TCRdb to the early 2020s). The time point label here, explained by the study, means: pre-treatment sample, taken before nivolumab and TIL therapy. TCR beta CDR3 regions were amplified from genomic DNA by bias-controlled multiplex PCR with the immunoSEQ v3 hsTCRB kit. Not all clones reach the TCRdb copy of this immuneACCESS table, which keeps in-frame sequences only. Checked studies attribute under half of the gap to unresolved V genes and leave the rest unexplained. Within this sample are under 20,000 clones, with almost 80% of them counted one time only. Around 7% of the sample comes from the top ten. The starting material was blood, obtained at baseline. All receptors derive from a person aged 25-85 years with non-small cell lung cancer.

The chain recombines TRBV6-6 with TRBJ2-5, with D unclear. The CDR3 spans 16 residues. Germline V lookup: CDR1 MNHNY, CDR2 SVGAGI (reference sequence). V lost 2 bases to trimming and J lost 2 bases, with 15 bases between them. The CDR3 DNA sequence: TGTGCCAGCAGTTACAGGGTTGGGGTGAGGCAAGAGACCCAGTACTTC. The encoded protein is CASSYRVGVRQETQYF.

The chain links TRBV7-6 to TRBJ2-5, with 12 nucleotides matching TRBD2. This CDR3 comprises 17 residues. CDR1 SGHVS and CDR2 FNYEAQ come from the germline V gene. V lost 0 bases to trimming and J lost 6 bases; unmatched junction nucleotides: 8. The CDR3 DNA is TGTGCCAGCAGCTTAGCCGGACTAGCGGGATCGGGAAAGACCCAGTACTTC. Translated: CASSLAGLAGSGKTQYF.

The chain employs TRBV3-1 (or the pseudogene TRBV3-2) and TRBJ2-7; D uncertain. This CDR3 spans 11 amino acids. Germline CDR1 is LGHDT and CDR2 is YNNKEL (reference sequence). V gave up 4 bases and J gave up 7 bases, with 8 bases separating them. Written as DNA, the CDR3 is TGTGCCAGCAGCCTAGGACGAGAGCAGTACTTC. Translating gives CASSLGREQYF.

DNA of the CDR3: TGTGCCAGCAGCTTGGACAGCGGGAGGACAGATACGCAGTATTTT. Protein product: CASSLDSGRTDTQYF. The J gene is TRBJ2-3, the V gene TRBV5-4; 9 nucleotides match TRBD2. V dropped 0 bases and J dropped 3; count of bases not matched to a gene: 2. The CDR3 length is 15 residues. The germline V gene encodes CDR1 SGHNT and CDR2 YYREEE (reference sequence).

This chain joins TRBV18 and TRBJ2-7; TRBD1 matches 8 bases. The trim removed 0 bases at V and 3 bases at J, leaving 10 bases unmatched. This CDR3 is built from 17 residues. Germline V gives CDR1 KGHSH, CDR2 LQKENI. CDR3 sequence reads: CASSPPGTGTRDYEQYF. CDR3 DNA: TGTGCCAGCTCACCACCCGGGACAGGTACTCGTGACTACGAGCAGTACTTC. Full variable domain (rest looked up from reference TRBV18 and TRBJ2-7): NAGVMQNPRHLVRRRGQEARLRCSPMKGHSHVYWYRQLPEEGLKFMVYLQKENIIDESGMPKERFSAEFPKEGPSILRIQQVVRGDSAAYFCASSPPGTGTRDYEQYFGPGTRLTVT.

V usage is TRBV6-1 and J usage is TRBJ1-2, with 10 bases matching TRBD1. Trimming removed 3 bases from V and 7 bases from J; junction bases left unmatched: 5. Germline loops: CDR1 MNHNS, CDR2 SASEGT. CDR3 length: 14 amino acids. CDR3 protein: CASSDGTGVTGYTF. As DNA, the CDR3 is TGTGCCAGCAGTGACGGGACAGGGGTCACTGGCTACACCTTC.

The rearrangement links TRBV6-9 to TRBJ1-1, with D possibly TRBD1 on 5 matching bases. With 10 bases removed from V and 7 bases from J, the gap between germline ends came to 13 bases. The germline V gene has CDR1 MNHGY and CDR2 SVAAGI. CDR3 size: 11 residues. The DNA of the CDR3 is TGTGCCAAGATCTGGGACGGTGAAGCTTTCTTT. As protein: CAKIWDGEAFF.

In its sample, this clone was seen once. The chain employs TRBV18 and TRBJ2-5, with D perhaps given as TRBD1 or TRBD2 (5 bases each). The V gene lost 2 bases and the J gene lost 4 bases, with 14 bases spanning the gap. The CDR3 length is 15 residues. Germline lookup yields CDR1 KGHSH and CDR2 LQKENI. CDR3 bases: TGTGCCAGCTCACCAGGGGTTGAAGGGACAGAGACCCAGTACTTC. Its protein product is CASSPGVEGTETQYF.

The CDR3 DNA follows: TGTGCCAGCAGTCCCAGTGAGCGGGGTCCCCTGGAGCAGTACTTC. Translating gives CASSPSERGPLEQYF. This sequence joins TRBV3-1 (or the pseudogene TRBV3-2) and TRBJ2-7; 7 bases match TRBD2. Germline loops: CDR1 LGHDT, CDR2 YNNKEL (reference sequence). Trimming cost V 6 bases and J 7 bases; bases outside gene matches: 15. CDR3 length: 15 amino acids.

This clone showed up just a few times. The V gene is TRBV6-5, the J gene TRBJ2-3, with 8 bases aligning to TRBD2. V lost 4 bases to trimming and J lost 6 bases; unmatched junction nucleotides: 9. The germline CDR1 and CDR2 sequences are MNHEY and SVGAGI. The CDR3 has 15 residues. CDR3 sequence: CASSSALRGADTQYF. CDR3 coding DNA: TGTGCCAGCAGTTCCGCCTTGCGGGGGGCCGATACGCAGTATTTT.

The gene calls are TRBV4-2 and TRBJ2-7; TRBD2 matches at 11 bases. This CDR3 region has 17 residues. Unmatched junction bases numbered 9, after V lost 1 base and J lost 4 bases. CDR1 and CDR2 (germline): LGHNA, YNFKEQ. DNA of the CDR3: TGTGCCAGCAGCCAAGCCTCCACTAGCGGGAGTGCGTACGAGCAGTACTTC. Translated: CASSQASTSGSAYEQYF.